Here is one T cell receptor (beta chain) with its context. Its cognate antigen is unknown. Profiling relied on immunoSEQ multiplex PCR, and the TCRdb table lists in-frame clones only, not all of them. The table includes more than 15,000 clones, around nine tenths detected once. This entry belongs to a study of T cells in localized non-small cell lung cancer. Study-wide results and caveats: Longer overall survival was associated with a higher density of T cells in the blood. Appearance in adjacent lung was seen for a median approximately 59 of the top 100 tumor clones.

Germline V lookup: CDR1 MNHEY, CDR2 SMNVEV (reference sequence). The V gene lost 3 bases and the J gene lost 0 bases, with 15 bases spanning the gap. There are 17 residues in the CDR3. The clonotype was recovered from a man aged 40 to 69 with stage I lung adenocarcinoma. The rearrangement joins TRBV27 to TRBJ1-5; TRBD1 might be the D (5 bases). Sequencing used peripheral blood, obtained before any cancer treatment. This CDR3 reads CASSLGQGGRSNQPQHF. In DNA form, the CDR3 reads TGTGCCAGCAGTTTGGGGCAGGGCGGCCGTAGCAATCAGCCCCAGCATTTT.